This TCR beta chain originates from a study of blood T cell repertoires in COVID-19. Data came from immunoSEQ multiplex PCR; TCRdb stores just in-frame clones and leaves some out. The sample records about 60,000 clones, 70% to 90% being singletons. Germline V lookup: CDR1 SGDLS, CDR2 YYNGEE. The CDR3 is 15 amino acids. The trim removed 4 bases at V and 0 bases at J, leaving 7 bases unmatched. The receptor was isolated from a human donor with active COVID-19. The donor label of this sample is uncertain. J is TRBJ2-7 and V is TRBV9; 7 nucleotides agree with TRBD2. What was sequenced was peripheral blood. CDR3 sequence: CASSPSGGSSYEQYF. CDR3 DNA sequence: TGTGCCAGCAGCCCCAGCGGCGGGAGCTCCTACGAGCAGTACTTC.